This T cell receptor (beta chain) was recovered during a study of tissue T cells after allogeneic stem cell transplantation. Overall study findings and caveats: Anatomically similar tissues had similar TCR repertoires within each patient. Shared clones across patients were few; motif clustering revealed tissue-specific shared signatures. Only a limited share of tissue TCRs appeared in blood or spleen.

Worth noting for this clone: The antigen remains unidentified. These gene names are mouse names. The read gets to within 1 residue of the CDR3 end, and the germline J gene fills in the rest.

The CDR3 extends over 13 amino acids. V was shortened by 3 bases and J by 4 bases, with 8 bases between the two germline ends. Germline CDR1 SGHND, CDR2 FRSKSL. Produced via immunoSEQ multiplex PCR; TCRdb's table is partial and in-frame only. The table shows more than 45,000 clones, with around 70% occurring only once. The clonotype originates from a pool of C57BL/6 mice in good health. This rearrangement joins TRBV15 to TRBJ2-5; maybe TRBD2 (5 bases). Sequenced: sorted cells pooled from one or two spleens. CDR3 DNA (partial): TGTGCCAGCAGTTTTTCTGGGAAAGACACCCAGTAC. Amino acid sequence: CASSFSGKDTQY. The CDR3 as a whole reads CASSFSGKDTQYF.